This T cell receptor beta chain was retrieved from a study of cytomegalovirus exposure and HLA in healthy donors (dated by TCRdb to about 2017). About the full investigation: An earlier analysis of roughly 630 of the donors reported about 290 Gb of sequence data and roughly 110 million unique TCR beta sequences from 150 million to 200 million T cells. HLA typing included class I and class II loci at four-digit resolution. An earlier analysis of 500 to 650 of the donors applied high-throughput TCR beta sequencing to assess whether each TCR beta V gene segment acted as functional or pseudogenic. In addition to the first cohort of several hundred subjects, a separate validation cohort of 120 different subjects was used. Roughly 300 gigabases of sequencing data and roughly 81 million unique TCR sequences made up an early release that covered several hundred HLA-typed donors. Alongside the repertoire data, information on donor age, sex, ethnicity and CMV serostatus was compiled. In a later analysis, previously published TCR beta repertoires from some 640 donors were re-analyzed and high-resolution HLA genotyping was added so that TCR occurrence patterns could be studied. A later genetic analysis used genome-wide SNP genotypes for 398 of the 666 donors, treating that subset as a discovery cohort. Of the roughly 410 genotyped donors, 75% to 85% were placed in the genetic ancestry cluster associated with self-reported Caucasian donors. On average, roughly 240,000 unique TCR beta nucleotide sequences were sequenced per donor among 300 to 500 genotyped donors of the cohort, with roughly 18% of those sequences being non-productive. Rather than using new phenotypic data, the later analysis identified candidate immune exposures from TCR beta sequences and from how often those sequences occurred across donors. High-throughput TCR immunosequencing, statistical association of individual TCRs with disease status, and machine learning were combined to predict cytomegalovirus infection status. The study was designed to test whether signatures of past pathogen exposure could be identified by cataloging public T cell receptors. The study used immunosequencing to profile the T cell repertoires of approximately 630 subjects and linked those repertoires to cytomegalovirus serostatus. All discovery cohort repertoires had been generated on a single sequencing platform. A handful of DR-DQ haplotypes were handled as single units for association and clustering because linkage in the cohort was strong. Typing coverage varied by locus: roughly 629-630 donors for A, B, C, DRB1 and DQB1; about 520 for DQA1; about 570 for DPA1; more than 450 for DPB1. Overall results and qualifications from the work: Some IMGT-functional V segments, including TRBV6-2 and TRBV6-3, could not be told apart with the 87-base-pair reads, so those segments were excluded. Most TCR sequences were seen in very few donors, while some public TCRs were found in many individuals. A later genetic analysis reported fewer N-insertions in productive TCRs among donors in an Asian-associated ancestry cluster than the roughly 700-donor mean. A later analysis found that HLA-associated TCR beta chains were more clonally expanded and had lower generation probabilities than equally common non-associated chains. The presence/absence analyses assumed that sequencing depth was roughly uniform across donors, and that assumption may not be true. In a later genetic analysis, a missense DCLRE1C variant was associated with V-gene and J-gene trimming of TCR beta chains, and the association was replicated in an independent cohort. The only immune exposure information available for the cohort was CMV serostatus. The study gave a list of about 170 TCR beta chains associated with cytomegalovirus. In a later analysis, TCR association rates were found to vary across HLA loci, with the most associated TCRs seen for DRB1 alleles and the fewest for HLA-C alleles. This cohort had only TCR beta chains sequenced, and the lack of alpha or paired-chain data limited which features could be detected. The classifier was reported to diagnose cytomegalovirus status with high specificity and sensitivity in both the original cohort and the validation cohort. Because HLA typing was unavailable for some donors at each locus, only the typed subset was used in association tests. Linkage disequilibrium might explain the correlated functional status among segregating V segments, but an unknown experimental factor could not be ruled out. The earlier analysis of nearly 600 of the donors excluded about 16 rarely observed V segments, including chromosome 9 orphons, because counts were too low. Assigning TCR associations to individual alleles was difficult when HLA alleles, especially DR and DQ, strongly co-occurred. In vitro tests confirmed that a few of the cytomegalovirus-associated TCR beta chains recognize cytomegalovirus antigens. According to a later analysis, most CMV-associated TCR beta chains appeared to be HLA-restricted, and the HLA associations seemed to be driven largely by CMV exposure. A cluster of highly shared sequence variants was judged likely to represent a technical artifact of the sequencing pipeline. A later analysis associated about 16,000 TCR beta sequences with specific HLA alleles at a false discovery rate of 0.05. A further reported finding was that TCR beta sequences accurately predicted the HLA-A and HLA-B alleles for most subjects in the first cohort. A later analysis reported that several top co-occurrence clusters appeared linked to parvovirus B19, influenza, CMV and Epstein-Barr virus. The authors suggested that the approach could potentially be generalized to other disease states and immunological phenotypes. In an earlier analysis of roughly 560 of the donors, most TCR beta V segments were observed in productive rearrangements about 87% or about 30% of the time, broadly matching IMGT annotations.

The library was built by means of the immunoSEQ multiplex PCR assay. For the multiplex PCR, a mixture combining 60 forward primers for TCR Vbeta segments and 13 reverse primers for TCR Jbeta segments was used. Amplification of the CDR3 region of rearranged TCR beta genes was performed with a multiplex PCR assay on genomic DNA. On the Illumina HiSeq System, the amplified TCR beta libraries were sequenced as 87-base-pair reads. Under the source paper's analysis protocol: Across the 500 to 700 repertoires, a later analysis counted 80 million or so unique TCR beta chains, approximately 10 million of which were shared by at least two donors. Raw reads were error-corrected and collapsed into unique sequences with a nearest-neighbor algorithm that merged closely related sequences to remove PCR and sequencing errors. CDR3 sequences were aligned to IMGT reference sequences to assign V, D and J gene segments. Each retained sequence needed at least a six-nucleotide match to both a V gene segment and a J gene segment. A rearrangement was called productive if the CDR3 had no stop codons and remained in frame with V and J, and every other rearrangement was called non-productive. Following IMGT convention, CDR3 was defined as the stretch from the second conserved V-encoded cysteine up to the conserved J-encoded phenylalanine. In an earlier analysis of around 570 of the donors, sequences lacking an unambiguous match to a single V gene segment were excluded. An earlier analysis of a few hundred of the donors classified V segments as functional when productive rearrangements were above 56.7% and as segregating when the standard deviation between donors was above 5%. A statistical classification framework was built to diagnose cytomegalovirus status from the catalog of TCR beta chain sequences. In a later analysis, V and J genes were assigned by comparing TCR nucleotide sequences against IMGT/GENE-DB human TR gene sequences. The TCRdist pipeline was used in a later analysis to assign CDR3 sequences and most-parsimonious VDJ recombination scenarios. In a later analysis, each TCR beta chain was defined by its CDR3 amino acid sequence together with its V-gene family, and reads lacking a unique V-gene family were excluded. A later analysis removed several hundred highly shared, low-generation-probability nucleotide sequences to deal with suspected cross-contamination and a sequencing artifact. A later analysis calculated a clonal expansion index for each public chain from normalized within-repertoire ranks of inferred template counts. In a later analysis, generation probabilities were computed with a VDJ recombination model fitted to out-of-frame rearrangements, and the resulting probabilities were checked against IGoR. A later analysis scored TCR-TCR, TCR-HLA and TCR-CMV co-occurrence with hypergeometric tests, applying a repertoire-size bias correction to TCR pairs. To estimate false discovery rates, a later analysis permuted the HLA or CMV assignments 20 times. A later analysis grouped co-occurring TCRs with DBSCAN, adding TCRdist sequence similarity when clustering within HLA-allele-positive subsets. Co-occurrence clustering excluded repertoires with fewer than 30,000 or more than 120,000 public chains, plus five with anomalous nucleotide sharing. Drawn from immuneACCESS, this table holds only the in-frame rearrangements with V and J called that TCRdb kept. Clones are partly lost; checked studies trace under half to an unresolved V gene and leave the rest unexplained. V, J and clone size are those of that table, while D and trimming were read from the DNA. The sample includes 90,000 or so clones, with 82% observed a single time. The ten largest clones capture about 4% of the sample.

Concerning this clone: The clone's antigen remains unknown. No quality values exist for individual bases; no much larger clone is one base distant.

The cohort was made up of 666 healthy bone marrow donors. At the time of sampling, every cohort member was nominally healthy, though immune exposures that went unrecorded were likely present. The donor was CMV seronegative and belonged to the group of more than 300 seronegative cohort members. Every donor gave a peripheral blood sample, and the peripheral blood mononuclear cells from that sample were used for TCR beta sequencing. The Qiagen DNeasy Blood Extraction Kit was used to extract genomic DNA from the blood cell samples. V is clipped by 6 bases and J by 0 bases, and the sequence between their germline boundaries is 4 bases long. Taken from cysteine to phenylalanine, the CDR3 has 11 residues. Only CDR3 DNA is held: 33 bases, read in frame from base 1. From a lookup of the germline V gene (reference sequence), CDR1 and CDR2 are DFQATT and SNEGSKA.

This TCR was recovered from a man aged 45-65 years in good health and CMV-seronegative. In this chain, TRBV20-1 is recombined with TRBJ2-3; the D gene identity is not certain. Specimen: PBMCs. The CDR3 corresponds to CSAVSTDTQYF. The sequenced DNA: TGCAGTGCCGTAAGCACAGATACGCAGTATTTT.